The next 31 T cell receptor beta chains were all read from a single sample in a study of T cells in localized non-small cell lung cancer. Assay: immunoSEQ multiplex PCR; the TCRdb copy retains only in-frame clones and omits some. This table holds about 4,100 clones, roughly 38% found once. The sample consisted of lung tumor tissue, taken before any cancer treatment. Receptor source: a woman aged 40-69 years with stage I lung adenocarcinoma.

V usage is TRBV19 and J usage is TRBJ1-4; D is possibly TRBD1 (5 bases). Germline lookup yields CDR1 LNHDA and CDR2 SQIVND (reference sequence). The germline V and J ends were trimmed by 4 bases and 10 bases, with 16 bases remaining between them. CDR3 length equals 14 residues. CDR3 residues: CASSNPATRGKLFF. The DNA for the CDR3 is TGTGCCAGTAGTAATCCGGCTACGAGGGGAAAACTGTTTTTT.

CDR3 loop: CASSGTSVLDEQYF. In DNA, the CDR3 is TGCGCCAGCAGCGGAACTAGCGTCTTGGACGAGCAGTACTTC. The chain has TRBV5-1 and TRBJ2-7, with 7 bases aligning to TRBD2. V shed 4 bases, J shed 5 bases, and the junction held 9 bases outside the gene matches. Germline V gene sequence: CDR1 SGHRS, CDR2 YFSETQ. CDR3 length equals 14 residues.

The CDR3 DNA sequence: TGTGCCTCTCTAGGGACTAGCGGGAGAAGATCCTACAATGAGCAGTTCTTC. It yields the protein CASLGTSGRRSYNEQFF. V is TRBV19 and J is TRBJ2-1; 14 bases agree with TRBD2. The length of the CDR3 is 17 residues. The V gene end was trimmed by 11 bases and the J gene end by 1 base; junction bases not matched to a gene: 10. Germline V CDR1 and CDR2: LNHDA, SQIVND (reference sequence).

The J gene is TRBJ2-1, the V gene TRBV12-5; TRBD2 agrees at 8 bases. The CDR3 runs 16 residues. V lost 6 bases, J lost 4 bases, and 11 bases stayed unmatched. Germline V gives CDR1 LGHNT, CDR2 FRNRAP. In nucleotides, the CDR3 is TGTGCTAGTGGGCCGAGTAGCGGGACAAGTTACAATGAGCAGTTCTTC. Its protein product is CASGPSSGTSYNEQFF.

This clone was picked up a small number of times. The rearrangement uses TRBV28 and TRBJ2-7; 12 positions match TRBD2. Germline V gene data show CDR1 as MDHEN and CDR2 as SYDVKM. V was clipped by 6 bases and J by 3 bases; unmatched bases: 6. This CDR3 spans 15 amino acids. CDR3 in DNA: TGTGCCAGCAGGGGACTAGCGGGCTACCTCTACGAGCAGTACTTC. Translated, it gives CASRGLAGYLYEQYF.

The chain couples TRBV28 to TRBJ2-2; TRBD2 agrees at 7 bases. CDR1 and CDR2 from the germline V gene are MDHEN and SYDVKM. The V and J ends lost 5 bases and 2 bases, in that order; junction bases with no gene match: 5. This CDR3 comprises 15 residues. The CDR3 loop reads CASSLGGINTGELFF. CDR3 in DNA: TGTGCCAGCAGTCTCGGGGGGATTAACACCGGGGAGCTGTTTTTT.

This clone rates as medium-sized. This chain links TRBV6-1 with TRBJ2-7; no firm D call. The CDR3 loop spans 14 amino acids. Per germline, CDR1 MNHNS and CDR2 SASEGT. The V gene lost 1 base and the J gene lost 1 base, with 8 bases spanning the gap. CDR3 residues: CASSEELVSYEQYF. DNA of the CDR3: TGTGCCAGCAGTGAAGAATTGGTTTCCTACGAGCAGTACTTC.

The V and J genes are TRBV10-2 and TRBJ2-2; tentatively, D is TRBD2 (5 bases). Trimming cost V 3 bases and J 5 bases, with 13 bases left between them. Germline V gene lookup returns CDR1 WSHSY and CDR2 SAAADI. The CDR3 is 15 residues long. As DNA, the CDR3 is TGCGCCAGCAGTGACGAGGGAGAAGGGACCGGGGAGCTGTTTTTT. This sequence encodes CASSDEGEGTGELFF.

By frequency in the sample, this clone is medium-sized. V is TRBV9 and J is TRBJ1-4; TRBD1 matches 7 bases. Germline V gene sequence: CDR1 SGDLS, CDR2 YYNGEE. V lost 6 bases to trimming and J lost 7 bases; unmatched junction nucleotides: 6. The CDR3 runs to 13 residues. CDR3 nucleotides: TGTGCCAGCACCTCGACAGGGTCTGAAAAACTGTTTTTT. It specifies CASTSTGSEKLFF.

V gene TRBV28 combines with J gene TRBJ1-2, with D unresolved. The V end lost 3 bases, the J end lost 1 base, and 9 bases lay between the germline ends. The CDR3 contains 14 residues. Germline loops: CDR1 MDHEN, CDR2 SYDVKM. In nucleotides, the CDR3 is TGTGCCAGCAGTTTCACGACGGATAACTATGGCTACACCTTC. Protein sequence: CASSFTTDNYGYTF.

V usage is TRBV9 and J usage is TRBJ1-3; D unresolved. The CDR3 has 15 amino acids. Germline V gene sequence: CDR1 SGDLS, CDR2 YYNGEE. Trimming cost V 6 bases and J 3 bases, with 16 bases left between them. Written as DNA, the CDR3 is TGTGCCAGCAATCCCCTTGCGGGAGGTGGAAACACCATATATTTT. This encodes CASNPLAGGGNTIYF.

This clone has just a few counts. The chain recombines TRBV2 with TRBJ2-7, with D possibly TRBD1 on 8 matching bases. The CDR3 totals 13 residues. Trimming removed 8 bases at V and 6 bases at J, with 17 bases between. From germline, CDR1 is SNHLY and CDR2 FYNNEI. The DNA for the CDR3 is TGTGCCAGCGGGGAGGGACAGGTAGGCGAGCAGTACTTC. It yields the protein CASGEGQVGEQYF.

The chain has TRBV6-8 and TRBJ2-5; D is unclear. The CDR3 contains 16 residues. Trimming shortened V by 0 bases and J by 3 bases, and 14 bases separated the two germline ends. CDR1 is MNHGY, CDR2 SAAAGT, per germline. CDR3 DNA sequence: TGTGCCAGCAGTTACTCACCTTCCTCCCCCGAAGAGACCCAGTACTTC. Its translation: CASSYSPSSPEETQYF.

This clone has just a few counts. This chain uses TRBV19 with TRBJ2-1; TRBD1 agrees at 9 bases. Germline V gene sequence: CDR1 LNHDA, CDR2 SQIVND (reference sequence). J lost 0 bases, V lost 3 bases, and 0 bases had no gene match. This CDR3 contains 15 residues. Written as DNA, the CDR3 is TGTGCCAGTAGTATGACAGGGGGCTCCTACAATGAGCAGTTCTTC. Translating gives CASSMTGGSYNEQFF.

The chain is built from TRBV19 and TRBJ1-5; the D is unclear. Germline assignment: CDR1 LNHDA and CDR2 SQIVND (reference sequence). This CDR3 has 13 residues. Between the trimmed V and J ends, which lost 3 bases and 7 bases, there was a span of 10 bases. CDR3 in amino acids: CASSMWEGQPQHF. For the CDR3, the DNA is TGTGCCAGTAGTATGTGGGAAGGCCAGCCCCAGCATTTT.

This chain links TRBV5-1 with TRBJ1-1; no definite D call. CDR1 is SGHRS and CDR2 is YFSETQ in the germline V gene. CDR3 length: 16 amino acids. V was pared by 1 base and J by 6 bases, with 19 bases between. CDR3 sequence reads: CASSLNPLGLSAEAFF. CDR3 nucleotides: TGCGCCAGCAGCTTGAATCCGCTCGGGCTGAGCGCTGAAGCTTTCTTT. The full variable domain, with the rest looked up from reference TRBV5-1 and TRBJ1-1, is KAGVTQTPRYLIKTRGQQVTLSCSPISGHRSVSWYQQTPGQGLQFLFEYFSETQRNKGNFPGRFSGRQFSNSRSEMNVSTLELGDSALYLCASSLNPLGLSAEAFFGQGTRLTVV.

The chain uses TRBV9 and TRBJ2-1, with 11 bases aligning to TRBD2. This CDR3 has 12 residues. The germline CDR1 and CDR2 sequences are SGDLS and YYNGEE. V lost 3 bases and J lost 14; bases outside the gene matches: 4. The CDR3 spells CASSGYSGREFF. For the CDR3, the DNA is TGTGCCAGCAGCGGATATAGCGGGAGGGAGTTCTTC.

This clone was counted a single time. V gene TRBV19 combines with J gene TRBJ1-2; 7 bases line up with TRBD1. CDR3 length: 13 amino acids. Germline V gene sequence: CDR1 LNHDA, CDR2 SQIVND (reference sequence). Losses at the gene ends were 3 bases for V and 5 bases for J; bases not matched to a gene: 3. The CDR3 DNA reads as TGTGCCAGTAGTATTGACAGGGTTTATGGCTACACCTTC. Its translation is CASSIDRVYGYTF. Using reference TRBV19 and TRBJ1-2 for the parts outside the CDR3, the full variable domain is DGGITQSPKYLFRKEGQNVTLSCEQNLNHDAMYWYRQDPGQGLRLIYYSQIVNDFQKGDIAEGYSVSREKKESFPLTVTSAQKNPTAFYLCASSIDRVYGYTFGSGTRLTVV.

V and J are TRBV5-1 and TRBJ2-1; 10 bases line up with TRBD1. The junction had 13 bases not matched to a gene; V was cut back by 0 bases and J by 4 bases. Germline assignment: CDR1 SGHRS and CDR2 YFSETQ. CDR3 length equals 19 residues. In DNA form, the CDR3 reads TGCGCCAGCAGCTTGGAGGGACAGGGGCGACTAATTCCTTACAATGAGCAGTTCTTC. This encodes CASSLEGQGRLIPYNEQFF.

This clone was detected only a few times. V is TRBV6-8 and J is TRBJ2-7, with D hard to call. The CDR3 is 14 residues long. Trimming took off 1 base at V and 3 bases at J, with 10 bases between the two ends. CDR1 and CDR2 from the germline V gene are MNHGY and SAAAGT. This chain's CDR3 is CASSYYYGYYEQYF. The CDR3 DNA reads TGTGCCAGCAGTTACTATTACGGCTACTACGAGCAGTACTTC.

The chain couples TRBV29-1 to TRBJ2-7; no clear D gene. V lost 5 bases and J 3 bases, leaving 17 bases between the germline ends. The CDR3 sequence is 14 residues long. Germline values: CDR1 SQVTM, CDR2 ANQGSEA. CDR3 nucleotides: TGCAGCGTTCGGGCTGGTTCTGAGGTCTACGAGCAGTACTTC. It encodes CSVRAGSEVYEQYF.

This chain joins TRBV19 and TRBJ2-1; D is perhaps TRBD2 (6 bases). CDR3 length equals 13 residues. Germline-derived CDR1 and CDR2 are LNHDA and SQIVND (reference sequence). V dropped 4 bases and J dropped 10 bases, with 14 bases sitting between them. CDR3 sequence (DNA): TGTGCCAGTAGTAGCGGGACCTTCACAGAGCAGTTCTTC. Translation: CASSSGTFTEQFF.

This clone is medium-sized in the sample. This sequence joins TRBV11-3 and TRBJ2-3, with 9 bases matching TRBD2. The ends lost 5 bases at V and 3 bases at J; junction bases unmatched: 6. Germline assignment: CDR1 SGHNT and CDR2 YENEEA. The CDR3 extends over 15 amino acids. The CDR3 DNA is TGTGCCAGCAGCGAGGGGACTAGCCCTACAGATACGCAGTATTTT. This codes for CASSEGTSPTDTQYF.

This clone ranks as medium-sized. The CDR3 loop reads CASSRTSGNTDTQYF. The CDR3 nucleotides are TGTGCCAGCAGTAGGACTAGCGGGAACACAGATACGCAGTATTTT. The chain recombines TRBV6-8 with TRBJ2-3; 12 bases map to TRBD2. Trimming cost V 5 bases and J 2 bases; bases outside gene matches: 2. This CDR3 comprises 15 residues. CDR1 and CDR2 from the germline V gene are MNHGY and SAAAGT.

The chain couples TRBV14 to TRBJ2-5, with 7 bases that match TRBD2. The CDR3 spans 17 residues. The germline V gene has CDR1 SGHDN and CDR2 FVKESK. Trimming cost V 4 bases and J 7 bases; bases outside gene matches: 18. This chain's CDR3 is CASSPDEWRRPGGTQYF. The CDR3 DNA reads TGTGCCAGCAGCCCCGATGAATGGCGACGCCCGGGGGGGACCCAGTACTTC.

By share, this clone ranks as medium-sized. The chain links TRBV28 to TRBJ2-5; D is undetermined. The CDR3 covers 14 residues. Germline-derived CDR1 and CDR2 are MDHEN and SYDVKM. V was trimmed by 7 bases and J by 5 bases, leaving 17 bases between them. CDR3 nucleotides: TGTGCCAGCACCCCGTGGCAGCCGCCGGAGACCCAGTACTTC. It yields the protein CASTPWQPPETQYF.

The chain uses TRBV6-8 and TRBJ2-7; D perhaps matches TRBD2 (5 bases). CDR1 and CDR2 (germline): MNHGY, SAAAGT. The CDR3 is 13 amino acids. Deletions cut 5 bases from V and 6 bases from J, with 14 bases between. CDR3 region: CASSDRDAGEQYF. CDR3 nucleotide sequence: TGTGCCAGCAGTGACCGAGATGCGGGCGAGCAGTACTTC.

This clone appeared once. The gene calls are TRBV28 and TRBJ1-5; 7 bases align to TRBD1. The CDR3 consists of 14 residues. Germline-derived CDR1 and CDR2 are MDHEN and SYDVKM. The V and J ends lost 11 bases and 4 bases, in that order; junction bases with no gene match: 11. The CDR3 coding sequence is TGTGCCGGATCAGGGGGTGGTCATAATCAGCCCCAGCATTTT. It is translated as CAGSGGGHNQPQHF.

The chain carries TRBV29-1 and TRBJ2-3, with D tentatively TRBD1 or TRBD2 (7 bases each). There are 13 residues in the CDR3. Germline V gene lookup returns CDR1 SQVTM and CDR2 ANQGSEA. V was shortened by 7 bases and J by 3 bases, with 14 bases between the two germline ends. The CDR3 loop is CSGDSGVTDTQYF. DNA of the CDR3: TGCAGCGGGGACAGCGGGGTGACAGATACGCAGTATTTT.

This clone was picked up a small number of times. The chain couples TRBV28 to TRBJ2-1; tentatively, D is TRBD1 or TRBD2 (5 bases each). With 8 bases removed from V and 5 bases from J, the gap between germline ends came to 22 bases. The germline V gene encodes CDR1 MDHEN and CDR2 SYDVKM. The CDR3 has 16 residues. This chain's CDR3 is CASCSGRLITNNEQFF. The CDR3 region has the DNA TGTGCCAGCTGTTCGGGACGTTTGATCACCAACAATGAGCAGTTCTTC.

The gene calls are TRBV10-1 and TRBJ2-7, with TRBD1 matching 9 bases. The CDR3 has 14 residues. V was pared by 5 bases and J by 6 bases, with 8 bases of the junction left unmatched. Per the germline V gene, CDR1 is WNHNN and CDR2 is SYGVQD (reference sequence). Written as DNA, the CDR3 is TGCGCCAGCAGTCTACAGGGGGCCCTGGGCGAGCAGTACTTC. Protein sequence: CASSLQGALGEQYF.